This is a list of T cell receptor beta chains from one sample in a study of early stage breast cancer tumors. Only in-frame clones appear in the TCRdb table, and some are missing; sequencing was by immunoSEQ multiplex PCR. The repertoire has 30,000 to 35,000 clones, around 67% of them found once; the top ten carry about 4.7%. Sequencing was done on a sample of blood. The receptors stem from a person aged 35 to 50 with breast cancer. CDR3s include the opening cysteine and the closing phenylalanine or tryptophan. A D gene is named only where the DNA matches it firmly. Rows give clone size only sometimes, using once, few, many, or a class for an expanded clone.

TRBJ2-3 | TRBV30 | NA | NA | TGTGCCCAGGCGATTACAACAGATACGCAGTATTTT | CAQAITTDTQYF
TRBJ2-3 | TRBV18 | NA | NA | TGTGCCAGCTCACCGCAAGATACGCAGTATTTT | CASSPQDTQYF
TRBJ2-1 | TRBV27 | TRBD2 | once | TGTGCCAGCAGGGACGGGGGGGGCCTTAATGAGCAGTTCTTC | CASRDGGGLNEQFF
TRBJ2-3 | TRBV7-6 | NA | NA | TGTGCCAGCAGCTTAGATGTAGCGAGGGATACGCAGTATTTT | CASSLDVARDTQYF
TRBJ1-5 | TRBV19 | NA | few | TGTGCCAGTAGTCAGGGTGATCAGCCCCAGCATTTT | CASSQGDQPQHF
TRBJ1-1 | TRBV9 | NA | NA | TGTGCCAGCAGCGAAAATCCCATATACACTGAAGCTTTCTTT | CASSENPIYTEAFF
TRBJ2-7 | TRBV7-2 | TRBD2 | NA | TGTGCCAGCAGCTTAGGGCGGGGGTCCGTCTCCTACGAGCAGTACTTC | CASSLGRGSVSYEQYF
TRBJ1-2 | TRBV6-5 | NA | NA | TGTGCCAGCAGTTACAATTCTGGGACCTATGGCTACACCTTC | CASSYNSGTYGYTF
TRBJ2-6 | TRBV19 | NA | NA | TGTGCCAGTAGTATCCGACAGTCTGGGGCCAACGTCCTGACTTTC | CASSIRQSGANVLTF
TRBJ2-7 | TRBV19 | NA | NA | TGTGCCAGTACCTTGACAGGTAACTCCTACGAGCAGTACTTC | CASTLTGNSYEQYF
TRBJ2-7 | TRBV7-6 | NA | NA | TGTGCCAGCAGCTTAGTACAGGGACCCTACGAGCAGTACTTC | CASSLVQGPYEQYF
TRBJ2-2 | TRBV2 | NA | NA | TGTGCCAGCAGTTCAGGGACCCCGGCCGGGGAGCTGTTTTTT | CASSSGTPAGELFF
TRBJ2-1 | TRBV7-2 | TRBD1 | NA | TGTGCCAGCAGCTTAAGGACAGGGAGAGAGCAGTTCTTC | CASSLRTGREQFF
TRBJ1-1 | TRBV4-3 | NA | NA | TGCGCCAGCAGCCAAGACCCCGTGGAGGGAGGGACTGAAGCTTTCTTT | CASSQDPVEGGTEAFF
TRBJ2-1 | TRBV6-1 | TRBD2 | NA | TGTGCCAGCAGGGCTTTTAGCGGGAGTGGGGATGAGCAGTTCTTC | CASRAFSGSGDEQFF
TRBJ2-1 | TRBV25-1 | NA | once | TGTGCCAGCAGTGATTCTGACTACCTCTCCTACAATGAGCAGTTCTTC | CASSDSDYLSYNEQFF
TRBJ2-1 | TRBV7-9 | TRBD2 | NA | TGTGCCAGCGCCCAAGTAGGGGAAGCGGGGAGGGAGTTCTTC | CASAQVGEAGREFF
TRBJ2-2 | TRBV10-3 | TRBD1 | NA | TGTGCCATCAGGGGGACAGGAGCCACCGGGGAGCTGTTTTTT | CAIRGTGATGELFF
TRBJ2-7 | TRBV15 | TRBD2 | NA | TGTGCCACCAGCAGAGGACTAGCATTCGAGGGCGACGAGCAGTACTTC | CATSRGLAFEGDEQYF
TRBJ2-7 | TRBV23-1 | TRBD1 | NA | TGCGCCAGCAGTCAATCGGTCGGCAGGGGGTGGGAGCAGTACTTC | CASSQSVGRGWEQYF